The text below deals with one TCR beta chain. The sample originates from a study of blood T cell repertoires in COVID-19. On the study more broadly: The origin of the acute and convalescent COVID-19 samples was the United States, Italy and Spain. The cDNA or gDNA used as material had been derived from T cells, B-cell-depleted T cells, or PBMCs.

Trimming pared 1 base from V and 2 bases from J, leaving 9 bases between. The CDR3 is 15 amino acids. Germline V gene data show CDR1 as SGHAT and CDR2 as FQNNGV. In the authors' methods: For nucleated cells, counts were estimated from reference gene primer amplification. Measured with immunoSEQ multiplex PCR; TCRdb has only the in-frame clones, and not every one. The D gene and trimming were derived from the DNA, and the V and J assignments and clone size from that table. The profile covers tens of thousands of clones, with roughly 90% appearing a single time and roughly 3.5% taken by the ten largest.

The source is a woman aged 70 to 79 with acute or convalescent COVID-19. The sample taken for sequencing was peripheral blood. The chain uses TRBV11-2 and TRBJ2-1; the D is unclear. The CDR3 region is CASSLVPGAYNEQFF. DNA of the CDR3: TGTGCCAGCAGCTTAGTACCGGGTGCCTACAATGAGCAGTTCTTC.